The present T cell receptor (beta chain) was sequenced within a study of T cell responses to AZD1222 COVID-19 vaccine. Study results and limitations: Donor demographics were predominantly white British with a female majority; clonal diversity may be underestimated.

The length of the CDR3 is 18 residues. CDR1 is GTSNPN and CDR2 is SVGIG in the germline V gene (reference sequence). V gave up 2 bases and J gave up 4 bases, with 23 bases separating them. Regarding this clone: Its antigen is not identified.

Using immunoSEQ multiplex PCR, the repertoire was profiled, and TCRdb retains in-frame clones only, with some absent. The sample lists 150,000 to 200,000 clones, roughly 90% occurring once. The J gene is TRBJ1-4, the V gene TRBV30, with a possible D match to TRBD1 (5 bases). The material sequenced was peripheral blood, taken 28 days after the second AZD1222 dose. The clonotype was recovered from an adult who received the AZD1222 COVID-19 vaccine. The CDR3 region is CAWSLIRDGTNRNEKLFF. The CDR3 nucleotides are TGTGCCTGGAGTCTCATCCGGGACGGCACGAACCGTAATGAAAAACTGTTTTTT. Based on the CDR3 plus reference TRBV30 and TRBJ1-4, the full variable domain is SQTIHQWPATLVQPVGSPLSLECTVEGTSNPNLYWYRQAAGRGLQLLFYSVGIGQISSEVPQNLSASRPQDRQFILSSKKLLLSDSGFYLCAWSLIRDGTNRNEKLFFGSGTQLSVL.